The present T cell receptor (beta chain) was sequenced within a study of T cells after yellow fever vaccination. Via MiXCR, TCRdb re-called the 5' RACE reads, giving one row per CDR3 protein. The sample includes hundreds of thousands of distinct CDR3 sequences, around 3.6% seen only once; the top ten take around 24%. This clonotype came up many times. V was clipped by 0 bases and J by 5 bases; unmatched bases: 5. The CDR3 has 15 amino acids. Per germline, CDR1 SGHRS and CDR2 YFSETQ. This clonotype was sampled from a man aged 18 to 35 who received the YFV17D yellow fever vaccine. V and J are TRBV5-1 and TRBJ2-7; TRBD1 matches at 10 bases. The sequences come from PBMCs, collected on the day of the yellow fever booster vaccination. CDR3 coding DNA: TGCGCCAGCAGCTTGGAAGGACAGGGGGGGGACGAGCAGTACTTC. Translated, it gives CASSLEGQGGDEQYF. Combining the CDR3 with reference TRBV5-1 and TRBJ2-7 gives the whole variable domain KAGVTQTPRYLIKTRGQQVTLSCSPISGHRSVSWYQQTPGQGLQFLFEYFSETQRNKGNFPGRFSGRQFSNSRSEMNVSTLELGDSALYLCASSLEGQGGDEQYFGPGTRLTVT.